This entry lists 20 T cell receptor beta chains sequenced from one sample in a study of T cell responses to AZD1222 COVID-19 vaccine. Libraries were prepared by immunoSEQ multiplex PCR; TCRdb keeps only in-frame clonotypes and omits some of them. Counted here are about 73,000 clones, about 91% occurring once; the ten biggest clones make up approximately 19%. Specimen: peripheral blood, collected on day 0 of AZD1222 vaccination. The receptors come from an adult in good health.

This chain links TRBV21-1 with TRBJ1-5. TRBV21-1 is classified as a pseudogene. The CDR3 consists of 15 residues. CDR3 nucleotides: TGTGCCAGCAGCAGAGGAGGGGTTCGACATCAGCCCCAGCATTTT. Translating it yields CASSRGGVRHQPQHF.

The gene calls are TRBV7-9 and TRBJ1-1; tentative D call: TRBD1 (5 bases). CDR1 and CDR2 (germline): SEHNR, FQNEAQ (reference sequence). The V and J ends lost 1 base and 5 bases respectively, with 8 bases between them. The CDR3 extends over 13 amino acids. The CDR3 sequence is CASSLEGATEAFF. The CDR3 DNA sequence: TGTGCCAGCAGCTTAGAAGGGGCGACTGAAGCTTTCTTT.

The chain couples TRBV7-9 to TRBJ1-1, with D possibly TRBD1 on 5 matching bases. The V end lost 2 bases, the J end lost 3 bases, and 10 bases lay between the germline ends. The CDR3 loop spans 14 amino acids. Per the germline V gene, CDR1 is SEHNR and CDR2 is FQNEAQ (reference sequence). CDR3 residues: CASSLSGRDTEAFF. The CDR3 coding sequence is TGTGCCAGCAGCTTAAGTGGCAGGGACACTGAAGCTTTCTTT. Based on the CDR3 plus reference TRBV7-9 and TRBJ1-1, the full variable domain is DTGVSQNPRHKITKRGQNVTFRCDPISEHNRLYWYRQTLGQGPEFLTYFQNEAQLEKSRLLSDRFSAERPKGSFSTLEIQRTEQGDSAMYLCASSLSGRDTEAFFGQGTRLTVV.

The V gene is TRBV21-1, the J gene TRBJ2-7; TRBD1 was called by the table and not checked on the DNA. TRBV21-1 is deemed a pseudogene. The length of the CDR3 is 16 residues. In DNA, the CDR3 is TGTGCCAGCAGCACCCACCGGGACAGGGGTTCCTACGAGCAGTACTTC. As protein: CASSTHRDRGSYEQYF.

This chain uses TRBV9 with TRBJ2-3; TRBD1 or TRBD2 may be the D gene (6 bases each). CDR3 size: 16 residues. The V and J ends lost 3 bases and 0 bases respectively, with 14 bases between them. CDR1 and CDR2 (germline): SGDLS, YYNGEE. CDR3 sequence (DNA): TGTGCCAGCAGCGCCGGAGGGGGGAGAAGCACAGATACGCAGTATTTT. It encodes CASSAGGGRSTDTQYF.

The chain has TRBV5-5 and TRBJ2-5; D is tentatively TRBD1 or TRBD2 (6 bases each). Germline V gene data show CDR1 as SGHKS and CDR2 as YYEKEE (reference sequence). The V gene lost 9 bases and the J gene lost 5 bases, with 23 bases spanning the gap. The CDR3 is 15 residues long. CDR3 sequence reads: CATRGGQASGETQYF. The CDR3 coding sequence is TGTGCCACCCGAGGGGGGCAGGCCAGCGGGGAGACCCAGTACTTC.

This clone was recorded once. This rearrangement joins TRBV5-1 to TRBJ1-2, with D unclear. Germline V gene data show CDR1 as SGHRS and CDR2 as YFSETQ. This CDR3 is 13 amino acids long. The V end was cut by 4 bases, the J end by 1 base, with 8 bases between. CDR3 protein: CASSPDRNYGYTF. The CDR3 nucleotides read TGCGCCAGCAGCCCCGACCGTAACTATGGCTACACCTTC.

This clone came up once. The chain is built from TRBV6-6 and TRBJ2-5; D not certain. The ends were cut back, 7 bases at V and 3 bases at J, with 9 bases in the middle. The CDR3 is made up of 12 amino acids. Germline CDR1 is MNHNY and CDR2 is SVGAGI (reference sequence). CDR3 in amino acids: CASTGSEETQYF. The CDR3 DNA reads as TGTGCCAGCACCGGAAGTGAAGAGACCCAGTACTTC.

This clone is a singleton in its sample. V is TRBV2 and J is TRBJ2-7, with D perhaps TRBD2 (6 bases). There are 13 residues in the CDR3. V was cut by 6 bases and J by 6 bases, with 15 bases left in between. CDR1 is SNHLY and CDR2 is FYNNEI in the germline V gene. Here the CDR3 reads CASREWGGSEQYF. The CDR3, as DNA: TGTGCCAGCAGAGAGTGGGGAGGATCCGAGCAGTACTTC. The full variable domain, completed using reference TRBV2 and TRBJ2-7, is EPEVTQTPSHQVTQMGQEVILRCVPISNHLYFYWYRQILGQKVEFLVSFYNNEISEKSEIFDDQFSVERPDGSNFTLKIRSTKLEDSAMYFCASREWGGSEQYFGPGTRLTVT.

The gene calls are TRBV27 and TRBJ1-1; TRBD1 agrees at 9 bases. The CDR3 extends over 15 amino acids. The trim removed 6 bases at V and 4 bases at J, leaving 9 bases unmatched. In germline, CDR1 is MNHEY, CDR2 SMNVEV (reference sequence). The CDR3 DNA reads as TGTGCCAGCAGGGAATCCGGGACAGGGCGCACTGAAGCTTTCTTT. It translates to CASRESGTGRTEAFF.

This clone was seen only once. As DNA, the CDR3 is TGTGCCAGCAGACTAGCGGGAGGGGGTGAGCAGTTCTTC. Its translation: CASRLAGGGEQFF. This chain links TRBV7-3 with TRBJ2-1; TRBD2 matches at 13 bases. The CDR3 totals 13 residues. The V and J ends lost 6 bases and 9 bases, in that order; junction bases with no gene match: 2. The V gene's germline CDR1 is SGHTA and CDR2 FQGTGA.

This sequence joins TRBV24-1 and TRBJ2-3; D is uncertain. Per germline, CDR1 KGHDR and CDR2 SFDVKD. V was cut by 1 base and J by 5 bases, with 3 bases left in between. The CDR3 has 12 residues. The CDR3 DNA reads as TGTGCCACCAGTGATTTTGTAGATACGCAGTATTTT. It codes for CATSDFVDTQYF.

The chain is built from TRBV3-1 (or the pseudogene TRBV3-2) and TRBJ2-7; 10 positions agree with TRBD2. Losses at the gene ends were 1 base for V and 6 bases for J; bases not matched to a gene: 6. The CDR3 runs 15 residues. CDR1 and CDR2 from the germline V gene are LGHDT and YNNKEL (reference sequence). The CDR3 DNA is TGTGCCAGCAGCCAAGCCATAGCGGGGGGAGGCGAGCAGTACTTC. This translates into CASSQAIAGGGEQYF.

This chain links TRBV19 with TRBJ1-2; TRBD1 might be the D (5 bases). With 10 bases removed from V and 10 bases from J, the gap between germline ends came to 16 bases. The CDR3 sequence is 11 residues long. Germline loops: CDR1 LNHDA, CDR2 SQIVND (reference sequence). For the CDR3, the DNA is TGTGCCACGTACCTAGGGGACGACTACACCTTC. This codes for CATYLGDDYTF.

The rearrangement links TRBV29-1 to TRBJ2-6; no definite D call. The CDR3 is made up of 14 amino acids. V was shortened by 7 bases and J by 2 bases, with 12 bases between the two germline ends. The germline V gene has CDR1 SQVTM and CDR2 ANQGSEA. The CDR3 loop is CSARQGTGANVLTF. The CDR3 nucleotides read TGCAGCGCTAGGCAAGGAACTGGGGCCAACGTCCTGACTTTC.

The genes are TRBV7-9 and TRBJ1-1, with 7 bases identical to TRBD1. The V segment lost 8 bases and the J segment 1 base; nucleotides outside the gene matches: 4. Germline CDR1 and CDR2: SEHNR and FQNEAQ (reference sequence). This CDR3 has 13 amino acids. This CDR3 reads CASGRTGNTEAFF. The DNA for the CDR3 is TGTGCCAGCGGAAGGACAGGGAACACTGAAGCTTTCTTT.

The chain has TRBV6-5 and TRBJ2-5, with a tentative D call TRBD1 (5 bases). Between the trimmed V and J ends, which lost 6 bases and 5 bases, there was a span of 19 bases. CDR3 size: 15 residues. Germline assignment: CDR1 MNHEY and CDR2 SVGAGI. CDR3 residues: CASRPVAGRRETQYF. CDR3 nucleotides: TGTGCCAGCAGGCCGGTCGCAGGGCGCCGGGAGACCCAGTACTTC.

The chain has TRBV7-8 and TRBJ2-1; 8 bases are a match to TRBD1. The CDR3 runs to 14 residues. Trimming at V came to 5 bases and at J to 5 bases, leaving 5 bases not matched to a gene. CDR1 and CDR2 from the germline V gene are SGHVS and FQNEAQ. The CDR3 sequence: CASSPDRVDNEQFF. The CDR3 nucleotides read TGTGCCAGCAGCCCGGACAGGGTAGACAATGAGCAGTTCTTC.

This clone was observed a few times. This CDR3 reads CASSAMNRYEQYF. CDR3 coding DNA: TGTGCCAGCAGCGCGATGAACAGGTACGAGCAGTACTTC. V is TRBV5-6 and J is TRBJ2-7, with D possibly TRBD1 on 5 matching bases. V gave up 4 bases and J gave up 4 bases, with 12 bases separating them. Germline CDR1 and CDR2: SGHDT and YYEEEE. This CDR3 spans 13 amino acids.

The chain employs TRBV6-5 and TRBJ1-6; D remains ambiguous. V lost 7 bases, J lost 6 bases, and 13 bases lay in between. CDR3 length: 14 amino acids. Germline CDR1 MNHEY, CDR2 SVGAGI. The CDR3 DNA reads as TGTGCCAGCACTGCGGGATGGGGTAATTCACCCCTCCACTTT. This translates into CASTAGWGNSPLHF.